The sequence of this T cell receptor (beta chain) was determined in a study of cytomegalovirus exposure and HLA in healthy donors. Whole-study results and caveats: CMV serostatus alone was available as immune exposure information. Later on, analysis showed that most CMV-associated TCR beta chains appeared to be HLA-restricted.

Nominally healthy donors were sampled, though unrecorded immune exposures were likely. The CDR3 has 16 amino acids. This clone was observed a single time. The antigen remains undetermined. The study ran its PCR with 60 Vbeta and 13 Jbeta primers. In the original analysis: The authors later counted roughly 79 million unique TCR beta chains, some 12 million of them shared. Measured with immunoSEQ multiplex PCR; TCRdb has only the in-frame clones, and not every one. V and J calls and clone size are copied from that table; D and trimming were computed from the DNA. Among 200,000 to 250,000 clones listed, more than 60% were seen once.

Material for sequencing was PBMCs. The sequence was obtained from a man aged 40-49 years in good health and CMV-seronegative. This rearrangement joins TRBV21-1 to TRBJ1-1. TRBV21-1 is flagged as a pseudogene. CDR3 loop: CASSKERRVRGPEAFF. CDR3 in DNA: TGTGCCAGCAGCAAAGAGAGGAGGGTTAGGGGACCTGAAGCTTTCTTT.